This TCR beta chain comes out of a study of shared clonotypes between healthy human individuals. Findings and limits, study-wide: Clonotype sharing across donors was expected to vary with sequencing depth.

This clone has only one observation. What it binds is not known. Germline CDR1 and CDR2: SNHLY and FYNNEI. This CDR3 region has 14 residues. Unmatched junction bases numbered 5, after V lost 9 bases and J lost 4 bases. Only CD45RO-negative cells positively selected for CCR7 counted as naive CD8 cells, so terminally differentiated effector memory CD45RA+ cells were excluded. Donors had no recently reported acute infections or vaccinations and were HIV-negative. Replicate PCRs from sorted subsets contained approximately 190 ng DNA, which is 29,000 or so T cell genomes. Some clones are missing from TCRdb's copy, which holds only in-frame ones; the method was immunoSEQ multiplex PCR. Here the sample spans hundreds of thousands of clones, less than 97% being singletons.

The chain combines TRBV2 with TRBJ2-1, with 11 bases lining up with TRBD2. The specimen sequenced was naive CD8+ T cells sorted from blood. This sequence was found in a woman aged 30 to 39 in good health. The CDR3 region has the DNA TGTGCCAGTGGGGGGACTAGCGGATACAATGAGCAGTTCTTC. This encodes CASGGTSGYNEQFF. The full variable domain, in which reference TRBV2 and TRBJ2-1 provide the parts outside the CDR3, is EPEVTQTPSHQVTQMGQEVILRCVPISNHLYFYWYRQILGQKVEFLVSFYNNEISEKSEIFDDQFSVERPDGSNFTLKIRSTKLEDSAMYFCASGGTSGYNEQFFGPGTRLTVL.